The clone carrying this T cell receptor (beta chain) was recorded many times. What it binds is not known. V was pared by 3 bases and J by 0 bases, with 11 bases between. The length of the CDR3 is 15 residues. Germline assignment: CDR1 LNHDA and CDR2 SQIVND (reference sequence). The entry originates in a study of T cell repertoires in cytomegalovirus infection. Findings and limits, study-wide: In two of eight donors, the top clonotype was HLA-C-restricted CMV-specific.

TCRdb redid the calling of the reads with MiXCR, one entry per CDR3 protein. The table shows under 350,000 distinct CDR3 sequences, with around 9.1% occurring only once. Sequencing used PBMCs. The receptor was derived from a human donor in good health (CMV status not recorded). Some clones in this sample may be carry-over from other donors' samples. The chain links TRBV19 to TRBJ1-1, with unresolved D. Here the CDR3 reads CASSIGRRLNTEAFF. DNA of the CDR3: TGTGCCAGTAGTATCGGGAGGCGGCTGAACACTGAAGCTTTCTTT.